This T cell receptor beta chain was recovered during a study of blood T cells in healthy people across ages. Findings and limits, study-wide: Calculation of diversity from one million T cells yielded estimates considered to be underestimates.

Using a J-beta primer mix together with a sample-barcoded 5' primer, a second PCR was run for about 6 to 12 cycles. A tag from a template-switch adaptor with 12 random nucleotides marked each cDNA molecule. TCRdb called the 5' RACE reads again in MiXCR, with one record for every CDR3 protein. The sample lists approximately 2,000,000 distinct CDR3 sequences, more than 35% occurring once. Approximately 9.7 milliliters was the volume of peripheral blood drawn from each donor. For this clonotype: Antigen unknown.

The source of this sequence is a human donor in good health. The sample consisted of blood.

CDR3 in DNA: TGTGCCAGCACCCTGAGGGGGGGGATCACAGATACGCAGTATTTT. Protein product: CASTLRGGITDTQYF. V is TRBV12-3 or TRBV12-4 and J is TRBJ2-3; possibly TRBD2 for D (7 bases). V lost 7 bases and J lost 2, with 16 bases in between. This CDR3 is 15 amino acids long.